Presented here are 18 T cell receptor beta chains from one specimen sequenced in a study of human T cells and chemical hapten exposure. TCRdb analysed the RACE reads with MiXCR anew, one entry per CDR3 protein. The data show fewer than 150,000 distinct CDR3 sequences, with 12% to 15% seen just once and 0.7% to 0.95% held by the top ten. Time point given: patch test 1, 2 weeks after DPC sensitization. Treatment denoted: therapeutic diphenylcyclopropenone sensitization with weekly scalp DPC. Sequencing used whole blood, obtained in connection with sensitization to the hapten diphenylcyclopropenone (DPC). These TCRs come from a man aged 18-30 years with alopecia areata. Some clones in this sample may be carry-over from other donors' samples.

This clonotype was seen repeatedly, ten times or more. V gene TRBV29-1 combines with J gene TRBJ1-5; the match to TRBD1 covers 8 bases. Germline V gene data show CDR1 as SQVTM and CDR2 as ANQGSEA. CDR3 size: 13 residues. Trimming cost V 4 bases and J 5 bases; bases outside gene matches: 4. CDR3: CSVVGTGDQPQHF. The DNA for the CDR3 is TGCAGCGTTGTCGGGACAGGAGATCAGCCCCAGCATTTT.

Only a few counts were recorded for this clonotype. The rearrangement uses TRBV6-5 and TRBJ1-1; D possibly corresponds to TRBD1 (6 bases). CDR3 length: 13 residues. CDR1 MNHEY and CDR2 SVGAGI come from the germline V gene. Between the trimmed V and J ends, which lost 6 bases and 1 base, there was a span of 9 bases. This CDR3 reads CASRTGQNTEAFF. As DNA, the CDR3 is TGTGCCAGCAGGACGGGACAGAACACTGAAGCTTTCTTT.

The CDR3 DNA is TGTGCCAGCAGTTTTAGGGCGGTGGGACAGAGCCAAGAGACCCAGTACTTC. Protein: CASSFRAVGQSQETQYF. The chain carries TRBV28 and TRBJ2-5; 7 bases agree with TRBD1. Germline CDR1 is MDHEN and CDR2 is SYDVKM. Trimming at V came to 3 bases and at J to 1 base, leaving 11 bases not matched to a gene. There are 17 residues in the CDR3.

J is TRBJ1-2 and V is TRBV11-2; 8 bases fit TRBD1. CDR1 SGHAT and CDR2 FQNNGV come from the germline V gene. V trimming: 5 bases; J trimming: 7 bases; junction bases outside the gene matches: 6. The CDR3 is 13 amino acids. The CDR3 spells CASSPIGQGGYTF. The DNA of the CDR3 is TGTGCCAGCAGCCCAATCGGACAGGGTGGCTACACCTTC.

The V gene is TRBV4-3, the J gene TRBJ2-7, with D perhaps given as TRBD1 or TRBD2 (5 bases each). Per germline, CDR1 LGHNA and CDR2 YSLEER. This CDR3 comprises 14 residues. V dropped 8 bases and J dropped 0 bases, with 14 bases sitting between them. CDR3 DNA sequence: TGCGCCAGCTCGTGGGACCAAAGCTCCTACGAGCAGTACTTC. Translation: CASSWDQSSYEQYF.

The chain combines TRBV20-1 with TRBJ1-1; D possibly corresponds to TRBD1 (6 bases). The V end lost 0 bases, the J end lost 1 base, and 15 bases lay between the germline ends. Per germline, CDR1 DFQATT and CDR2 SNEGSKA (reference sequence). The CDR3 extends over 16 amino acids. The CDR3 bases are TGCAGTGCTAGAGAAGGTTTTTGGGGGGCGAACACTGAAGCTTTCTTT. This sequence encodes CSAREGFWGANTEAFF.

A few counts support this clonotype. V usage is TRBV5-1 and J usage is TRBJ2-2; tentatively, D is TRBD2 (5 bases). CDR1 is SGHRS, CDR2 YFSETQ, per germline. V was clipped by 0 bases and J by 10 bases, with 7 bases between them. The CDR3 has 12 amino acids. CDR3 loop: CASSLVLAELFF. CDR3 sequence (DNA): TGCGCCAGCAGCTTGGTTCTAGCGGAGCTGTTTTTT.

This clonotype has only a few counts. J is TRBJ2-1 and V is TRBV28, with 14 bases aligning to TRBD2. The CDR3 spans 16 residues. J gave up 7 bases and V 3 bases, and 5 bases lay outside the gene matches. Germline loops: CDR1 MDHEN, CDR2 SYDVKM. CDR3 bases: TGTGCCAGCAGTTTCCCGACTAGCGGGGGGGCGAATGAGCAGTTCTTC. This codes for CASSFPTSGGANEQFF.

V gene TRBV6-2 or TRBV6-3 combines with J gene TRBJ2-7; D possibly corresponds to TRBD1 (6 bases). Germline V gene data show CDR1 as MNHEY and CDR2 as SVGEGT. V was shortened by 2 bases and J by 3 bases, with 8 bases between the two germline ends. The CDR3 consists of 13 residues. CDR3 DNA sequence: TGTGCCAGCAGTTACGGCAGGGGCTACGAGCAGTACTTC. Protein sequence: CASSYGRGYEQYF.

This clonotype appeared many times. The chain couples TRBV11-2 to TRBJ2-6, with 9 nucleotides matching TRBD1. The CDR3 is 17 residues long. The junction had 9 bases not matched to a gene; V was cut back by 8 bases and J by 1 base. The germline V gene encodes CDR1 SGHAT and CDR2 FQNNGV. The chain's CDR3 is CASRTGGASSGANVLTF. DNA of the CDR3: TGTGCCAGCCGAACAGGGGGCGCATCTTCTGGGGCCAACGTCCTGACTTTC.

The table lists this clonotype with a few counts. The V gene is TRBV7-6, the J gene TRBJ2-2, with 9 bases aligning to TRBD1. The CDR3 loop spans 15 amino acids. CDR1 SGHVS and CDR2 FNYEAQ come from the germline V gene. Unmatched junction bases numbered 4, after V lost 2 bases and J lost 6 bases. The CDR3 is CASSLSGDRAGELFF. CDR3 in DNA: TGTGCCAGCAGCTTATCGGGGGACAGGGCCGGGGAGCTGTTTTTT.

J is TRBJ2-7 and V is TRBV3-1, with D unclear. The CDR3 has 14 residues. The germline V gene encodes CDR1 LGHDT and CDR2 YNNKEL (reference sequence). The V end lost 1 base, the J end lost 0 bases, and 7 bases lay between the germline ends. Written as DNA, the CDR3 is TGTGCCAGCAGCCAAGTCATCAGCTCCTACGAGCAGTACTTC. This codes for CASSQVISSYEQYF.

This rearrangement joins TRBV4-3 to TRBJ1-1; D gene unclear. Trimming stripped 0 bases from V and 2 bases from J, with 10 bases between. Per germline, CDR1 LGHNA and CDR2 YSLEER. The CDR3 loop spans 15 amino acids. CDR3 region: CASSQDRQINTEAFF. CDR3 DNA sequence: TGCGCCAGCAGCCAAGATCGGCAGATAAACACTGAAGCTTTCTTT.

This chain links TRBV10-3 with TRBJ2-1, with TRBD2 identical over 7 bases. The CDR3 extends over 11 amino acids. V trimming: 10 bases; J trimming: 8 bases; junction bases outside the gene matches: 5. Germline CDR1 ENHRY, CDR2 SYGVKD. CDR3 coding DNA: TGTGCCACTTCACGGGGGGATGAGCAGTTCTTC. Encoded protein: CATSRGDEQFF.

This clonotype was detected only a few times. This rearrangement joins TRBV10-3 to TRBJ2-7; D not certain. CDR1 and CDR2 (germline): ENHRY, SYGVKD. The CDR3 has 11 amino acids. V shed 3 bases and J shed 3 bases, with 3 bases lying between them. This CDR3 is CAISDRYEQYF. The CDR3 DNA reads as TGTGCCATCAGTGACCGCTACGAGCAGTACTTC.

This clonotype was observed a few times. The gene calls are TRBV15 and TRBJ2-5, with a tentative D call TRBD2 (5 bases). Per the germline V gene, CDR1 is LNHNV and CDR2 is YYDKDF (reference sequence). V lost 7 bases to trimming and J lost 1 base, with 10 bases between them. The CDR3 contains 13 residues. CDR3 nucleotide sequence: TGTGCCACCAAGAATGGACTCCAAGAGACCCAGTACTTC. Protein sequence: CATKNGLQETQYF.

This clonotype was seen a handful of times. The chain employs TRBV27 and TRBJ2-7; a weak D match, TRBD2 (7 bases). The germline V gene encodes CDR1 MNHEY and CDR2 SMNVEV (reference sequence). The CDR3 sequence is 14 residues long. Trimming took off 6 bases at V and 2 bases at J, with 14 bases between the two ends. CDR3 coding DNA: TGTGCCAGCAGGCCGAGAGGGGGGGCCTACGAGCAGTACTTC. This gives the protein CASRPRGGAYEQYF.

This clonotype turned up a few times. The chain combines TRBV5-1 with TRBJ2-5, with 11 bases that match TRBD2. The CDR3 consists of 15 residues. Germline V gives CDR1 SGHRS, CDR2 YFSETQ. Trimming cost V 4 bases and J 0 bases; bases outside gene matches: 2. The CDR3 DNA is TGCGCCAGCAGCCAGACTAGCGGGGACCAAGAGACCCAGTACTTC. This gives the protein CASSQTSGDQETQYF.